These 27 T cell receptor beta chains came from one sample sequenced in a study of T cells expressing NK-cell markers (dated by TCRdb to 2018 to 2020). Libraries were constructed by 5' RACE. Sequencing was performed on an Illumina HiSeq 2000. Following TCRdb reprocessing, every CDR3 protein sequence forms one entry, and DNA is not provided. This sample's table lists some 390,000 distinct CDR3 sequences. About 10% of the sample belongs to the ten largest clones. Sequencing was carried out using blood T cells: a sorted CD56 or NKG2C T cell subset, CD4+ or CD8+ T cells, or bulk PBMC T cells (not recorded which). These receptors came from a woman in her fifties or sixties in good health. Donor details come from another sample of the same person, matched by shared clones.

V is TRBV4-1 and J is TRBJ2-5; TCRdb selects TRBD1, and the lack of DNA leaves this call unchecked. The length of the CDR3 is 17 residues. The V gene's germline CDR1 is MGHRA and CDR2 YSYEKL. The chain's CDR3 is CASSQVRVAGAPETQYF.

This chain uses TRBV4-2 with TRBJ2-3. Germline CDR1 reads LGHNA; CDR2 reads YNFKEQ. The CDR3 covers 17 residues. CDR3 residues: CASTPSTNPIGTDTQYF.

The chain employs TRBV20-1 and TRBJ2-1; there is no DNA to check the TCRdb D call of TRBD2. The CDR3 covers 17 residues. Germline CDR1 DFQATT, CDR2 SNEGSKA (reference sequence). CDR3 sequence reads: CSARDRLSASSYNEQFF.

CDR3 loop: CASSSSGRRDTQYF. The chain recombines TRBV6-2 or TRBV6-3 with TRBJ2-3; TCRdb indicates TRBD1, and absent DNA this call remains unverified. This CDR3 has 14 residues. Germline V gene data show CDR1 as MNHEY and CDR2 as SVGEGT.

The CDR3 is CASSPGGVLRTEAFF. The chain employs TRBV13 and TRBJ1-1; the D call of TRBD1 rests on TCRdb alone, since no DNA is present to check it. Germline assignment: CDR1 PRHDT and CDR2 FYEKMQ (reference sequence). The CDR3 is 15 amino acids.

This rearrangement joins TRBV5-5 to TRBJ1-4. CDR3 size: 13 residues. Germline V gene lookup returns CDR1 SGHKS and CDR2 YYEKEE (reference sequence). CDR3 loop: CASSFQRLEKLFF.

V gene TRBV5-1 combines with J gene TRBJ2-2; TCRdb calls TRBD1, which cannot be checked without DNA. CDR1 and CDR2 (germline): SGHRS, YFSETQ. The CDR3 spans 16 residues. The CDR3 sequence: CASSSSGTGGTGELFF.

The chain uses TRBV12-3 or TRBV12-4 and TRBJ2-3; checking the TCRdb D call of TRBD1 is not possible without DNA. CDR3 length: 20 amino acids. The CDR3 region is CASSHHYRGLRLHDTDTQYF.

The genes are TRBV5-6 and TRBJ2-3; TCRdb indicates TRBD2, and absent DNA this call remains unverified. The germline V gene encodes CDR1 SGHDT and CDR2 YYEEEE. The CDR3 consists of 18 residues. Here the CDR3 reads CASSFPSGSLLATDTQYF. The complete variable domain, with remaining parts taken from reference TRBV5-6 and TRBJ2-3, reads DAGVTQSPTHLIKTRGQQVTLRCSPKSGHDTVSWYQQALGQGPQFIFQYYEEEERQRGNFPDRFSGHQFPNYSSELNVNALLLGDSALYLCASSFPSGSLLATDTQYFGPGTRLTVL.

The chain combines TRBV6-5 with TRBJ2-5. The germline CDR1 and CDR2 sequences are MNHEY and SVGAGI. The CDR3 sequence is 13 residues long. CDR3 protein: CASSPGVRETQYF.

The J gene is TRBJ2-3, the V gene TRBV10-3; TCRdb selects TRBD2, and the lack of DNA leaves this call unchecked. CDR1 and CDR2 (germline): ENHRY, SYGVKD. The CDR3 loop spans 15 amino acids. CDR3 in amino acids: CAIGGGDPSTDTQYF.

This chain links TRBV5-6 with TRBJ2-5; TCRdb reports TRBD1, a call that lacks DNA to check it against. Per germline, CDR1 SGHDT and CDR2 YYEEEE. There are 11 residues in the CDR3. CDR3 sequence reads: CASGGPETQYF.

The chain has TRBV5-1 and TRBJ2-5; TCRdb selects TRBD1, and the lack of DNA leaves this call unchecked. Germline lookup yields CDR1 SGHRS and CDR2 YFSETQ. This CDR3 has 16 amino acids. The CDR3 protein is CASSLGGTLFRETQYF.

V is TRBV27 and J is TRBJ2-5; TCRdb's D call, TRBD1, is unchecked because there is no DNA. CDR3 length: 15 residues. Germline CDR1 reads MNHEY; CDR2 reads SMNVEV (reference sequence). The CDR3 protein is CASSLSRAGEETQYF.

The chain has TRBV9 and TRBJ2-2. Germline CDR1 and CDR2: SGDLS and YYNGEE. CDR3 length equals 14 residues. The chain's CDR3 is CASTPRGDTGELFF.

V usage is TRBV5-5 and J usage is TRBJ2-1; TCRdb selects TRBD2, and the lack of DNA leaves this call unchecked. The CDR3 length is 18 residues. Germline CDR1 reads SGHKS; CDR2 reads YYEKEE (reference sequence). The CDR3 here is CASSTGLAGGSIYNEQFF.

This chain connects TRBV30 to TRBJ2-7; checking the TCRdb D call of TRBD1 is not possible without DNA. This CDR3 spans 15 amino acids. Germline V gene lookup returns CDR1 GTSNPN and CDR2 SVGIG (reference sequence). The CDR3: CAWSVAGAGAYEQYF.

This chain connects TRBV12-3 or TRBV12-4 to TRBJ1-6; the TCRdb D gene call, TRBD1, has no DNA to confirm it. The CDR3 has 14 amino acids. CDR3 amino acids: CASSLGAENSPLHF.

This chain joins TRBV20-1 and TRBJ2-5; TCRdb's D call of TRBD2 is untestable without DNA. This CDR3 contains 16 residues. Germline values: CDR1 DFQATT, CDR2 SNEGSKA (reference sequence). The CDR3 loop reads CSARASGAPGQETQYF.

The rearrangement uses TRBV7-9 and TRBJ1-5. The CDR3 is made up of 14 amino acids. The germline CDR1 and CDR2 sequences are SEHNR and FQNEAQ (reference sequence). The CDR3 protein is CASSFGSEDQPQHF. The full variable domain, with the rest looked up from reference TRBV7-9 and TRBJ1-5, is DTGVSQNPRHKITKRGQNVTFRCDPISEHNRLYWYRQTLGQGPEFLTYFQNEAQLEKSRLLSDRFSAERPKGSFSTLEIQRTEQGDSAMYLCASSFGSEDQPQHFGDGTRLSIL.

The genes are TRBV2 and TRBJ2-5. The CDR3 has 12 amino acids. The germline gives CDR1 SNHLY, CDR2 FYNNEI. The CDR3 sequence is CATTGSQETQYF.

The chain recombines TRBV20-1 with TRBJ1-3. Germline V gene lookup returns CDR1 DFQATT and CDR2 SNEGSKA (reference sequence). The CDR3 consists of 15 residues. This CDR3 is CSARGGRTSGNTIYF.

V usage is TRBV29-1 and J usage is TRBJ1-4. CDR3 length: 13 amino acids. Germline V gives CDR1 SQVTM, CDR2 ANQGSEA. This CDR3 is CSASGGLNEKLFF.

This chain connects TRBV5-1 to TRBJ1-5; TCRdb selects TRBD1, and the lack of DNA leaves this call unchecked. CDR3 length equals 16 residues. Germline assignment: CDR1 SGHRS and CDR2 YFSETQ. The CDR3 loop reads CASSLDGTGSDQPQHF.

This chain uses TRBV2 with TRBJ2-3; TCRdb lists TRBD1, though no DNA is available to test this call. The CDR3 spans 12 residues. Germline CDR1 is SNHLY and CDR2 is FYNNEI. The CDR3: CASRAEGDTQYF.

The V and J genes are TRBV10-3 and TRBJ1-5; absent DNA, TCRdb's TRBD1 call cannot be checked. The CDR3 consists of 13 residues. Germline CDR1 reads ENHRY; CDR2 reads SYGVKD. CDR3 amino acids: CAVGREGNQPQHF.

V gene TRBV4-1 combines with J gene TRBJ1-1; the TRBD1 assignment by TCRdb is unverifiable without DNA. Germline V gives CDR1 MGHRA, CDR2 YSYEKL. This CDR3 has 14 amino acids. CDR3 region: CASSDRLTDTEAFF.